A single sample is the source of the 19 T cell receptor beta chains below, sequenced in a study of Graves' ophthalmopathy and Graves' hyperthyroidism. Investigators amplified TCR beta CDR3 regions from RNA transcripts. Investigators did first-round RT-PCR with HTBI primers, then second-round multiplex PCR. A single record per CDR3 protein comes from TCRdb applying MiXCR to the multiplex PCR reads. The sample gives approximately 1.2 million distinct CDR3 sequences, about 36% of which show up once; roughly 10% is in the top ten. Specimen: peripheral blood or thyroid tissue (not recorded which). Receptors were obtained from an adult man with Graves' hyperthyroidism.

This clonotype was recorded many times. The rearrangement links TRBV10-3 to TRBJ2-2, with D possibly being TRBD1 (5 bases). Looked up from germline, CDR1 is ENHRY and CDR2 is SYGVKD. The V gene lost 4 bases and the J gene lost 2 bases, with 11 bases spanning the gap. The CDR3 is made up of 15 amino acids. CDR3 coding DNA: TGTGCCATCAGTGGTCGACAGACTAACACCGGGGAGCTGTTTTTT. It codes for CAISGRQTNTGELFF.

The V and J genes are TRBV20-1 and TRBJ1-2, with a weak D call TRBD1 (6 bases). Germline V gene data show CDR1 as DFQATT and CDR2 as SNEGSKA (reference sequence). The CDR3 consists of 13 residues. Between the trimmed V and J ends, which lost 5 bases and 4 bases, there was a span of 14 bases. CDR3 amino acids: CSAYQGSGYGYTF. CDR3 DNA sequence: TGCAGTGCTTACCAGGGGTCGGGCTATGGCTACACCTTC.

This clonotype has at least ten counts. This chain uses TRBV12-3 or TRBV12-4 with TRBJ2-7; 7 bases align to TRBD1. The CDR3 extends over 14 amino acids. After removal of 6 bases from V and 2 bases from J, the junction contained 7 bases not matched to a gene. CDR3 amino acids: CASSSPQGPYEQYF. In DNA, the CDR3 is TGTGCCAGCAGCTCACCACAGGGGCCCTACGAGCAGTACTTC.

This sequence joins TRBV7-9 and TRBJ1-6; 7 bases are a match to TRBD1. CDR1 and CDR2 from the germline V gene are SEHNR and FQNEAQ (reference sequence). This CDR3 contains 16 residues. The J segment lost 6 bases and the V segment lost 4 bases, leaving 9 bases of the junction unmatched. The CDR3 is CASSSCPGGCNSPLHF. The CDR3 bases are TGTGCCAGCAGCTCGTGCCCAGGGGGGTGTAATTCACCCCTCCACTTT.

This clonotype appeared once. The chain recombines TRBV29-1 with TRBJ2-7; D may be TRBD2 (5 bases). V lost 6 bases and J lost 12, with 9 bases in between. The CDR3 spans 8 residues. Germline V gives CDR1 SQVTM, CDR2 ANQGSEA. CDR3 in amino acids: CSVALAYF. The CDR3 DNA sequence: TGCAGCGTCGCCCTAGCGTACTTC.

DNA of the CDR3: TGTGCCAGCAGTTACCGCCCCACTAGCCGCCCGACCCAGTACTTC. This encodes CASSYRPTSRPTQYF. The rearrangement joins TRBV6-2 or TRBV6-3 to TRBJ2-5, with a weak D call TRBD2 (6 bases). This CDR3 has 15 amino acids. V was shortened by 2 bases and J by 7 bases, with 17 bases between the two germline ends. Germline CDR1 MNHEY, CDR2 SVGEGT.

The chain has TRBV19 and TRBJ1-2; tentative D call: TRBD1 (5 bases). This CDR3 spans 15 amino acids. Per germline, CDR1 LNHDA and CDR2 SQIVND (reference sequence). V lost 2 bases and J 6 bases, leaving 16 bases between the germline ends. The CDR3 bases are TGTGCCAGTAGTATACCGGGGGGTAGCGTCGATGGCTACACCTTC. Amino acids: CASSIPGGSVDGYTF.

This clonotype was seen at least ten times. The chain couples TRBV7-9 to TRBJ1-1; D ambiguous. CDR3 length: 15 residues. Germline V gene lookup returns CDR1 SEHNR and CDR2 FQNEAQ (reference sequence). Trimming removed 3 bases from V and 0 bases from J, with 11 bases in between. The CDR3 protein is CASSFSSRVNTEAFF. In DNA form, the CDR3 reads TGTGCCAGCAGCTTTTCTAGCCGGGTGAACACTGAAGCTTTCTTT.

This clonotype occurred a few times. The chain has TRBV12-3 or TRBV12-4 and TRBJ1-1, with D hard to call. V lost 6 bases and J 3 bases, leaving 11 bases between the germline ends. There are 13 residues in the CDR3. The CDR3 region has the DNA TGTGCCAGCAGACCGTATGGGGACACTGAAGCTTTCTTT. Translation gives CASRPYGDTEAFF.

The J gene is TRBJ2-5, the V gene TRBV10-3, with unresolved D. Germline lookup yields CDR1 ENHRY and CDR2 SYGVKD. The length of the CDR3 is 12 residues. Trimming stripped 2 bases from V and 5 bases from J, with 6 bases between. Here the CDR3 DNA reads TGTGCCATCAGTGAGCGGACGGAGACCCAGTACTTC. It yields the protein CAISERTETQYF.

In this sample, this clonotype turned up many times. The rearrangement joins TRBV6-5 to TRBJ1-5; tentatively, D is TRBD1 (5 bases). Germline CDR1 reads MNHEY; CDR2 reads SVGAGI. The CDR3 length is 13 residues. Trimming took off 5 bases at V and 8 bases at J, with 13 bases between the two ends. CDR3 sequence (DNA): TGTGCCAGCAGTGAGCACAGGAGGGAGCCCCAGCATTTT. Residues: CASSEHRREPQHF.

In this sample, this clonotype turned up a few times. A much larger clone lies one base from this, so it may be a read error. The genes are TRBV19 and TRBJ2-5, with 8 bases that match TRBD2. Germline V CDR1 and CDR2: LNHDA, SQIVND (reference sequence). The CDR3 is 15 amino acids. V shed 5 bases, J shed 7 bases, and the junction held 12 bases outside the gene matches. This chain's CDR3 is CASSARRGGQGTQYF. In DNA form, the CDR3 reads TGTGCCAGTAGTGCCCGACGGGGGGGCCAGGGGACCCAGTACTTC.

This clonotype was found many times. The junction departs from the called germline gene at one end, perhaps through a read error. The chain is built from TRBV7-9 and TRBJ1-1; 7 bases agree with TRBD1. Germline CDR1 reads SEHNR; CDR2 reads FQNEAQ (reference sequence). This CDR3 spans 14 amino acids. Here the CDR3 DNA reads TGCGCCAGCAGCTCGCAGGGGGTGAACACTGAAGCTTTCTTT. It translates to CASSSQGVNTEAFF. Based on the CDR3 plus reference TRBV7-9 and TRBJ1-1, the full variable domain is DTGVSQNPRHKITKRGQNVTFRCDPISEHNRLYWYRQTLGQGPEFLTYFQNEAQLEKSRLLSDRFSAERPKGSFSTLEIQRTEQGDSAMYLCASSSQGVNTEAFFGQGTRLTVV.

With respect to this clonotype: One end of the junction varies from germline; a read error may be responsible. The chain carries TRBV7-2 and TRBJ1-2; D is perhaps TRBD1 (5 bases). The CDR3 sequence is 12 residues long. Germline loops: CDR1 SGHTA, CDR2 FQGNSA. The CDR3 loop reads CASSRGTVAEAF. CDR3 nucleotides: TGTGCCAGCAGCCGAGGGACTGTGGCTGAAGCTTTC.

This clonotype was recorded at least ten times. V gene TRBV10-2 combines with J gene TRBJ2-5; 12 bases fit TRBD2. The CDR3 loop spans 14 amino acids. Trimming cost V 6 bases and J 2 bases; bases outside gene matches: 1. From germline, CDR1 is WSHSY and CDR2 SAAADI. CDR3: CASRTSGGQETQYF. The CDR3 DNA sequence: TGCGCCAGCAGAACTAGCGGGGGGCAAGAGACCCAGTACTTC.

This clonotype has just a few counts. The chain links TRBV9 to TRBJ1-2; TRBD1 aligns across 8 bases. Germline V gene sequence: CDR1 SGDLS, CDR2 YYNGEE. The length of the CDR3 is 13 residues. The junction had 7 bases not matched to a gene; V was cut back by 4 bases and J by 8 bases. CDR3 DNA sequence: TGTGCCAGCAGCTCGCTGGACAGGGAAGGCTACACCTTC. It is translated as CASSSLDREGYTF.

This clonotype was seen a handful of times. The chain joins TRBV20-1 to TRBJ1-6, with TRBD1 matching 7 bases. The CDR3 spans 15 residues. The J segment lost 9 bases and the V segment lost 1 base, leaving 9 bases of the junction unmatched. Germline-derived CDR1 and CDR2 are DFQATT and SNEGSKA (reference sequence). CDR3 in amino acids: CSARAPEGAASPLHF. The CDR3 region has the DNA TGCAGTGCTAGAGCCCCGGAGGGGGCAGCTTCACCCCTCCACTTT.

This clonotype was recorded at least ten times. The chain employs TRBV25-1 and TRBJ1-4; D might be TRBD1 (5 bases). The CDR3 is made up of 16 amino acids. Germline V CDR1 and CDR2: MGHDK, SYGVNS. Between the trimmed V and J ends, which lost 1 base and 8 bases, there was a span of 17 bases. The CDR3 is CASSEWGGVWGEKLFF. CDR3 nucleotides: TGTGCCAGCAGTGAATGGGGGGGGGTGTGGGGAGAAAAACTGTTTTTT.

V usage is TRBV3-1 and J usage is TRBJ2-7; no reliable D call. CDR1 LGHDT and CDR2 YNNKEL come from the germline V gene (reference sequence). V lost 1 base and J 1 base, leaving 8 bases between the germline ends. The CDR3 is 14 amino acids. The CDR3 DNA reads TGTGCCAGCAGCCAAGGAGACGTTTCCTACGAGCAGTACTTC. Amino acids: CASSQGDVSYEQYF.